The source of this T cell receptor (beta chain) is a study of circulating and synovial CD4+ cells in juvenile arthritis. The germline V and J ends were trimmed by 4 bases and 2 bases, with 6 bases remaining between them. CDR1 is GTSNPN, CDR2 SVGIG, per germline (reference sequence). The CDR3 totals 12 residues. Libraries were prepared by immunoSEQ multiplex PCR; TCRdb keeps only in-frame clonotypes and omits some of them. The sample contains about 30,000 clones, 90% to 95% of which appear only once. Findings of the study overall: Shared-clonotype fractions with synovium likely underestimate full repertoire overlap. These repertoires were less diverse than bulk blood CD4 repertoires. Vbeta family usage analysis did not detect the pathogenic-like versus bulk difference. These blood cells shared more CDR3 sequences with synovium than bulk blood.

The count of this clone is one. The antigen is not known. The TCR sequence derives from a human donor with juvenile idiopathic arthritis. The chain links TRBV30 to TRBJ1-3; tentative D call: TRBD1 (5 bases). Material for sequencing was CD4+ T cells from blood. The CDR3 DNA reads TGTGCCTGGACAGGGACTGGAAACACCATATATTTT. Translating it yields CAWTGTGNTIYF.